This TCR beta chain was obtained from a study of blood T cells in healthy people across ages. V lost 0 bases, J lost 4 bases, and 4 bases stayed unmatched. The V gene's germline CDR1 is MGHRA and CDR2 YSYEKL. The CDR3 totals 15 residues. For the second PCR, which ran for 7 to 11 cycles, a sample-barcoded 5' primer and a J-beta primer mix were used. TCRdb passed the 5' RACE reads through MiXCR, listing each CDR3 protein once. The table lists roughly 1,300,000 distinct CDR3 sequences, approximately 59% of them singletons. The chain employs TRBV4-1 and TRBJ1-2; 8 bases are a match to TRBD1. The specimen sequenced was blood. This clonotype originated in a man aged 18 to 30 in good health. The CDR3 spells CASSQDPDRAYGYTF. The CDR3 DNA reads as TGCGCCAGCAGCCAAGACCCGGACAGGGCCTATGGCTACACCTTC.